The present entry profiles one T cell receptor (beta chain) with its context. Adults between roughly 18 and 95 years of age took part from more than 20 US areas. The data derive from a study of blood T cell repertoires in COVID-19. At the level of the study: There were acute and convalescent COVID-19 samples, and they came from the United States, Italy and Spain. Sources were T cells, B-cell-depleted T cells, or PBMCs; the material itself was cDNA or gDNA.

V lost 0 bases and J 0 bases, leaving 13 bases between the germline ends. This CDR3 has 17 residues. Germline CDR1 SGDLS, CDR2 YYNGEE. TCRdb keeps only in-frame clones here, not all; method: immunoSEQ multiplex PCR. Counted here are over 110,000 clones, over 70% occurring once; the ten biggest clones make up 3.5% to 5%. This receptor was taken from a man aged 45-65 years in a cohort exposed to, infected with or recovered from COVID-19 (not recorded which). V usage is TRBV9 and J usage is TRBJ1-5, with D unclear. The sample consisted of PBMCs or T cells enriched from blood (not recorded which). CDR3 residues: CASSVAYRRVSNQPQHF. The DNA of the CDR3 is TGTGCCAGCAGCGTAGCTTACAGAAGAGTTAGCAATCAGCCCCAGCATTTT.